This note documents a single T cell receptor (beta chain) sequence. The sample originates from a study of T cell changes during pregnancy in multiple sclerosis. Some clones are missing from TCRdb's copy, which holds only in-frame ones; the method was immunoSEQ multiplex PCR. The data show 55,000 to 85,000 clones, 80% to 95% seen once. CDR3 length equals 13 residues. Germline values: CDR1 SGHTA, CDR2 FQGTGA. V dropped 4 bases and J dropped 5 bases, with 11 bases sitting between them. The receptor was isolated from a female donor with multiple sclerosis, enrolled in a pregnancy study. Sequencing was performed on CD4+ T cells from peripheral blood mononuclear cells, taken after pregnancy. This chain joins TRBV7-3 and TRBJ2-5, with D perhaps matching TRBD2 (5 bases). The CDR3 sequence is CASSSLRRETQYF. The CDR3 region has the DNA TGTGCCAGCAGCTCCTTACGGAGGGAGACCCAGTACTTC.